This TCR beta chain was observed in a study of neoadjuvant anti-PD-1 for oral cavity cancer. Regarding the study as a whole: With three patients per group, TCR findings need larger cohorts. Higher pretreatment Treg/Th17 ratios tracked higher pretreatment blood clonality.

Time point here: after neoadjuvant nivolumab, at surgical resection. The patients had HPV-negative, locally advanced oral cavity squamous cell carcinoma. The germline CDR1 and CDR2 sequences are SNHLY and FYNNEI. Between the trimmed V and J ends, which lost 2 bases and 4 bases, there was a span of 11 bases. The CDR3 loop spans 14 amino acids. Method: immunoSEQ multiplex PCR; TCRdb's copy keeps in-frame clones and lacks some. The data show tens of thousands of clones, roughly nine tenths seen once. In regard to this clone: Its specificity is unknown.

The V call is TRBV2, the J call TRBJ1-1; D remains unclear. The sequence derives from a person between 40 and 79 years old with oral cavity squamous cell carcinoma. Source: PBMCs, taken after nivolumab (anti-PD-1) treatment. The CDR3 protein is CASSELGIVTEAFF. CDR3 coding DNA: TGTGCCAGCAGTGAACTGGGGATTGTCACTGAAGCTTTCTTT.